Each of the 5 T cell receptor beta chains below was sequenced from the same sample in a study of blood T cell repertoires in COVID-19. TCRdb's copy holds only in-frame clones and misses some; the assay was immunoSEQ multiplex PCR. The sample carries 250,000 to 350,000 clones, roughly 87% recorded once. The source material was peripheral blood. The receptors derive from a man aged 18 to 29 with active or convalescent COVID-19.

The chain combines TRBV7-3 with TRBJ1-1; no clear D. V lost 3 bases to trimming and J lost 0 bases, with 5 bases between them. The germline gives CDR1 SGHTA, CDR2 FQGTGA. The CDR3 consists of 13 residues. The CDR3 spells CASSFTMNTEAFF. CDR3 in DNA: TGTGCCAGCAGCTTTACTATGAACACTGAAGCTTTCTTT.

V is TRBV15 and J is TRBJ1-5; D is possibly TRBD1 (6 bases). Germline CDR1 reads LNHNV; CDR2 reads YYDKDF (reference sequence). The V gene lost 1 base and the J gene lost 4 bases, with 8 bases spanning the gap. The CDR3 spans 14 residues. The CDR3: CATSRADRNQPQHF. The CDR3 nucleotides are TGTGCCACCAGCAGAGCCGACAGGAATCAGCCCCAGCATTTT.

The chain couples TRBV5-1 to TRBJ1-1, with D maybe TRBD1 (5 bases). This CDR3 region has 16 residues. CDR1 is SGHRS and CDR2 is YFSETQ in the germline V gene. V shed 1 base and J shed 5 bases, with 18 bases lying between them. CDR3 DNA sequence: TGCGCCAGCAGCTTGCTCCCAAAAGGGGCTGTGACTGAAGCTTTCTTT. This encodes CASSLLPKGAVTEAFF.

This chain joins TRBV27 and TRBJ2-7, with D possibly being TRBD1 (5 bases). CDR1 and CDR2 from the germline V gene are MNHEY and SMNVEV (reference sequence). V lost 7 bases, J lost 3 bases, and 19 bases lay in between. This CDR3 has 15 residues. The CDR3 nucleotides read TGTGCCAGCAAATACCTGGGCAGGGATGTCTACGAGCAGTACTTC. This codes for CASKYLGRDVYEQYF.

This sequence joins TRBV6-5 and TRBJ2-7; 9 positions match TRBD1. V shed 2 bases and J 5 bases; nucleotides not matched to a gene: 7. Germline V lookup: CDR1 MNHEY, CDR2 SVGAGI. The CDR3 loop spans 15 amino acids. This chain's CDR3 is CASSYLGQGVDEQYF. The CDR3 DNA is TGTGCCAGCAGTTACCTGGGACAGGGCGTCGACGAGCAGTACTTC.